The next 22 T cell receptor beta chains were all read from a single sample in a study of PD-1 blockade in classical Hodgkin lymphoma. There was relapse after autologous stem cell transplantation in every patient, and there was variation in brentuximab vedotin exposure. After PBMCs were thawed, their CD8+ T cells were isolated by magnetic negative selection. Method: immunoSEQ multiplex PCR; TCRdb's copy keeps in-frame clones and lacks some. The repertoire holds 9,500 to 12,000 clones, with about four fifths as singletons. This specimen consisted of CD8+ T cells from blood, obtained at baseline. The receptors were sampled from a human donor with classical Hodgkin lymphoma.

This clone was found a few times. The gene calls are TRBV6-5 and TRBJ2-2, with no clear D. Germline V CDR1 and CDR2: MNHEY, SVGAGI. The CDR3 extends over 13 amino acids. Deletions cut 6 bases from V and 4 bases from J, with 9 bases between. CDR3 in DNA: TGTGCCAGCAGGAGTTGGGGCACCGGGGAGCTGTTTTTT. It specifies CASRSWGTGELFF.

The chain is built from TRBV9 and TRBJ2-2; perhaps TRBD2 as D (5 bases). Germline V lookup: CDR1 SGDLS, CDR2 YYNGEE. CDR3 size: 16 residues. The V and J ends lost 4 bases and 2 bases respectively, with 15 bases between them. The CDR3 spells CASSPLGGSNTGELFF. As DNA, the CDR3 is TGTGCCAGCAGCCCCTTAGGCGGGTCCAACACCGGGGAGCTGTTTTTT.

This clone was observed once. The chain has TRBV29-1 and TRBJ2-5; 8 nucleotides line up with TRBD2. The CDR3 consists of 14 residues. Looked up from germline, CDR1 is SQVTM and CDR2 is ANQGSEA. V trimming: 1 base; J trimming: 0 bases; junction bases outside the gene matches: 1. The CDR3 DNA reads TGCAGCGTTGAAGGCGGGAGGTACCAAGAGACCCAGTACTTC. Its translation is CSVEGGRYQETQYF.

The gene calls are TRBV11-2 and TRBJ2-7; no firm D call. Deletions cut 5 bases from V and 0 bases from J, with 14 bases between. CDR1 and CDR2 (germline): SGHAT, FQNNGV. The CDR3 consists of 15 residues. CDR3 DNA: TGTGCCAGCAGCGCAGCAGCTGCCAGCTCCTACGAGCAGTACTTC. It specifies CASSAAAASSYEQYF.

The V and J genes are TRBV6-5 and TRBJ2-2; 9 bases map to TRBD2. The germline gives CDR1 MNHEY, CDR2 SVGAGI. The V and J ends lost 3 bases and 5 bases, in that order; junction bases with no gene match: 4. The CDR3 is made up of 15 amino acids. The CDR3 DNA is TGTGCCAGCAGTTATTTGAGCGGGGGGACCGGGGAGCTGTTTTTT. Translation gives CASSYLSGGTGELFF.

This chain's CDR3 is CSVVTSLAGDEQYF. The CDR3 region has the DNA TGCAGCGTTGTGACTTCACTAGCGGGAGACGAGCAGTACTTC. This chain links TRBV29-1 with TRBJ2-7; 11 nucleotides align to TRBD2. V shed 4 bases and J 5 bases; nucleotides not matched to a gene: 7. The CDR3 covers 14 residues. Per the germline V gene, CDR1 is SQVTM and CDR2 is ANQGSEA.

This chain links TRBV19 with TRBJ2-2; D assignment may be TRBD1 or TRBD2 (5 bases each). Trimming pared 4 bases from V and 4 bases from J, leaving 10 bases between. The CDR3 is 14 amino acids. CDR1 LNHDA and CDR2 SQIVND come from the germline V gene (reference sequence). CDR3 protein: CASSNGGPTGELFF. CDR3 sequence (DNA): TGTGCCAGTAGTAATGGGGGACCCACCGGGGAGCTGTTTTTT.

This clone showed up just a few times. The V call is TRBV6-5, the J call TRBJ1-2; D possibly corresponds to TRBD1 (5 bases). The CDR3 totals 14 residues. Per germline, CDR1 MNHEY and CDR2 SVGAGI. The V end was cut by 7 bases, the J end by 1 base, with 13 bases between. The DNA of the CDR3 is TGTGCCAGCAATCCGGGACTGCTTAACTATGGCTACACCTTC. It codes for CASNPGLLNYGYTF.

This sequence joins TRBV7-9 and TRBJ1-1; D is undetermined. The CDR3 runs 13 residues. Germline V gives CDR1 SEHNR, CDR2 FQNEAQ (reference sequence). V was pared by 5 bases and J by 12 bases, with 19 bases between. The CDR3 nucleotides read TGTGCCAGCAGCCCACGGGGTCGGGTGGAATCTTTCTTT. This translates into CASSPRGRVESFF.

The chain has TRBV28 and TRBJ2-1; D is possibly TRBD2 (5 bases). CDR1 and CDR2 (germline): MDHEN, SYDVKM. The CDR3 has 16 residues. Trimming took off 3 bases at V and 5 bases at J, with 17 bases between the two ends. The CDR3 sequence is CASSLGPNGIDNEQFF. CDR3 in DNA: TGTGCCAGCAGTTTGGGTCCCAACGGGATTGACAATGAGCAGTTCTTC.

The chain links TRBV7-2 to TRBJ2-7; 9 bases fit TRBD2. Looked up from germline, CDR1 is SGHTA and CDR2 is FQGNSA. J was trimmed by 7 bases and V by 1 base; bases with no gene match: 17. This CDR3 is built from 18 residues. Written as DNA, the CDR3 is TGTGCCAGCAGCTTAGGGGGCTGGCAGCGAAAACTAGCGGGTGAGCAGTACTTC. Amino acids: CASSLGGWQRKLAGEQYF.

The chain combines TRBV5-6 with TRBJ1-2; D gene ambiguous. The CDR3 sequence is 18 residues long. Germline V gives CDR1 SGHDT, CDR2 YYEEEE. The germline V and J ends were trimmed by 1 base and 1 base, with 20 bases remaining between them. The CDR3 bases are TGTGCCAGCAGCTTGTCTGGTTGGGAGGGCAATCATAACTATGGCTACACCTTC. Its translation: CASSLSGWEGNHNYGYTF.

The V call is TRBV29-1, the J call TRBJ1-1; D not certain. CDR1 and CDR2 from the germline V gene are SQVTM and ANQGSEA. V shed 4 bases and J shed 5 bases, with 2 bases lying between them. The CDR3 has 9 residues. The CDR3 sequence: CSVATEAFF. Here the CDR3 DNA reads TGCAGCGTTGCGACTGAAGCTTTCTTT.

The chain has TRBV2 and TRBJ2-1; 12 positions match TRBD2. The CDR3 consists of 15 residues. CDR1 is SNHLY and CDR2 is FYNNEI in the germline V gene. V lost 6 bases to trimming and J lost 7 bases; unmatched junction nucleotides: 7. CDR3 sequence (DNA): TGTGCCAGCAGCCTGGGACTAGCGGGCGTTAATGAGCAGTTCTTC. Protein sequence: CASSLGLAGVNEQFF.

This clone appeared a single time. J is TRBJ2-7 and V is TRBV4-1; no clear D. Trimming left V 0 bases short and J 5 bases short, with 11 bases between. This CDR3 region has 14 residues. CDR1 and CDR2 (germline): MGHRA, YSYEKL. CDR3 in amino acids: CASSQDTSANEQYF. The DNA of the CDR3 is TGCGCCAGCAGCCAAGATACCAGCGCCAACGAGCAGTACTTC.

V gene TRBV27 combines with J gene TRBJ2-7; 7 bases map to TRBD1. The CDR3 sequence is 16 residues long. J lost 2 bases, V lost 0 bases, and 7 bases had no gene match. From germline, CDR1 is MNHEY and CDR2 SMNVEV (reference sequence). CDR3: CASSLSSGTATYEQYF. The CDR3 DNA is TGTGCCAGCAGTTTATCGTCTGGGACAGCGACCTACGAGCAGTACTTC.

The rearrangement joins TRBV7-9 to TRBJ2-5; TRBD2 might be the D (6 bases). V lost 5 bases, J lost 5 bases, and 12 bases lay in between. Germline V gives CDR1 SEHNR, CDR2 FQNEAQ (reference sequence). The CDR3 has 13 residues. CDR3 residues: CASSSASVETQYF. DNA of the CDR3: TGTGCCAGCAGCAGCGCTAGCGTTGAGACCCAGTACTTC. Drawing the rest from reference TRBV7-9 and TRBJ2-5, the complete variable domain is DTGVSQNPRHKITKRGQNVTFRCDPISEHNRLYWYRQTLGQGPEFLTYFQNEAQLEKSRLLSDRFSAERPKGSFSTLEIQRTEQGDSAMYLCASSSASVETQYFGPGTRLLVL.

The CDR3 region has the DNA TGTGCCAACAGTACAGGGGCCACTGAAGCTTTCTTT. The encoded protein is CANSTGATEAFF. The gene calls are TRBV5-6 and TRBJ1-1, with 7 bases fitting TRBD1. Germline loops: CDR1 SGHDT, CDR2 YYEEEE. After removal of 9 bases from V and 4 bases from J, the junction contained 6 bases not matched to a gene. This CDR3 has 12 amino acids.

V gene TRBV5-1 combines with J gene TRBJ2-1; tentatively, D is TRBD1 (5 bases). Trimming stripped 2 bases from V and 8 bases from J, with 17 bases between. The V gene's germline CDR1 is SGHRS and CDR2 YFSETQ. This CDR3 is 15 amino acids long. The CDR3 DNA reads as TGCGCCAGCAGCTTAGGAGTCTCTGAAGGGGATGAGCAGTTCTTC. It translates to CASSLGVSEGDEQFF.

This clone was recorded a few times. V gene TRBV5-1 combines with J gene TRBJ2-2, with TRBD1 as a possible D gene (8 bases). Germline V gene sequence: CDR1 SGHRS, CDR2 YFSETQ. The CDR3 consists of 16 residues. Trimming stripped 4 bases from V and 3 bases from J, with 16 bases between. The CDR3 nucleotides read TGCGCCAGCAGCAGCGGGGCAGGGGGCTACACCGGGGAGCTGTTTTTT. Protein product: CASSSGAGGYTGELFF.

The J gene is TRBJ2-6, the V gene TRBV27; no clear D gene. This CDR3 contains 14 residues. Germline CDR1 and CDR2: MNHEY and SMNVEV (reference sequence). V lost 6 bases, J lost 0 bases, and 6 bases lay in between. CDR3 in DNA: TGTGCCAGCAGCCCGACCTCTGGGGCCAACGTCCTGACTTTC. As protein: CASSPTSGANVLTF.

In nucleotides, the CDR3 is TGTGCCAGCAGTTACTCGACAGGAGCCAACACTGAAGCTTTCTTT. Protein product: CASSYSTGANTEAFF. This chain connects TRBV6-5 to TRBJ1-1, with D possibly matching TRBD1 (6 bases). Germline-derived CDR1 and CDR2 are MNHEY and SVGAGI. The CDR3 is made up of 15 amino acids. The ends were cut back, 0 bases at V and 2 bases at J, with 10 bases in the middle.